This T cell receptor (beta chain) was identified during a study of blood T cells in healthy people across ages. Per individual sample, total RNA of at least 5.5 micrograms was extracted. For the second PCR, which ran for about 6 to 11 cycles, a sample-barcoded 5' primer and a J-beta primer mix were used. Using its own MiXCR run on the 5' RACE reads, TCRdb lists one record per CDR3 protein. Altogether about 640,000 distinct CDR3 sequences are present, about 53% being singletons, with the ten largest covering roughly 34%. The CDR3 contains 12 residues. Germline CDR1 SEHNR, CDR2 FQNEAQ (reference sequence).

The rearrangement uses TRBV7-9 and TRBJ2-5; 8 bases fit TRBD2. TRBJ2-7 explains the end of the DNA better; the J call may be wrong. The receptor was derived from a man in his 60s in good health. Source material: blood. CDR3 DNA sequence: TGTGCCAGCACTCACGGGAGGGACGAGCAGTACTTC. It specifies CASTHGRDEQYF.